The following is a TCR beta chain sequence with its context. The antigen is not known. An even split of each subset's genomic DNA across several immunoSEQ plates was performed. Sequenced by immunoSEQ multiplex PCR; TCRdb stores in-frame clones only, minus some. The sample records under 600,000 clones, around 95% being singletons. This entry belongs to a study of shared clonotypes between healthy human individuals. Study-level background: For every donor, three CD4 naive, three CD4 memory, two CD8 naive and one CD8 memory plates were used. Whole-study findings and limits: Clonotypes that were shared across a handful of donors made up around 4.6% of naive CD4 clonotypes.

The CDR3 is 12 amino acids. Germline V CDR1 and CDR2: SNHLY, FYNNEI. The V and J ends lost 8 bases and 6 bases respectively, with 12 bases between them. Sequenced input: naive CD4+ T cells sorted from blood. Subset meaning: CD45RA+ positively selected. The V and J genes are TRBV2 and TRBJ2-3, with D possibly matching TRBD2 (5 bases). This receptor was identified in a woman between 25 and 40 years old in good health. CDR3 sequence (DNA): TGTGCCAGCCGGTCGGGCGGGGATACGCAGTATTTT. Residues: CASRSGGDTQYF.